A single sample is the source of the 6 T cell receptor beta chains below, sequenced in a study of blood T cells in healthy people across ages. Through a sample-barcoded 5' primer and a J-beta primer mix, a second PCR was run for roughly 7 to 11 cycles. TCRdb processed the 5' RACE reads anew with MiXCR; each CDR3 protein has one entry. The sample shows approximately 800,000 distinct CDR3 sequences, roughly 25% of them seen only once. The data also belong to a second study, concerning T cells of mothers and their children.

Source material: blood. The receptors come from a boy between 10 and 17 years old in good health.

A few counts support this clonotype. The V and J genes are TRBV6-2 or TRBV6-3 and TRBJ2-2; D is undetermined. Trimming left V 0 bases short and J 0 bases short, with 17 bases between. This CDR3 is 19 amino acids long. Germline values: CDR1 MNHEY, CDR2 SVGEGT. The CDR3 DNA reads TGTGCCAGCAGTTACTCGATGGTCCCTGAGGCCCCGAACACCGGGGAGCTGTTTTTT. It translates to CASSYSMVPEAPNTGELFF.

The CDR3: CASREGQQTNEKLFF. The CDR3 bases are TGCGCCAGCAGGGAGGGACAGCAAACTAATGAAAAACTGTTTTTT. The chain uses TRBV5-1 and TRBJ1-4; 7 nucleotides match TRBD1. J lost 1 base, V lost 5 bases, and 5 bases had no gene match. Germline V gene sequence: CDR1 SGHRS, CDR2 YFSETQ. This CDR3 region has 15 residues.

The V gene is TRBV28, the J gene TRBJ2-4; D assignment may be TRBD1 or TRBD2 (6 bases each). CDR3 length: 15 residues. Trimming cost V 8 bases and J 0 bases, with 14 bases left between them. Germline CDR1 and CDR2: MDHEN and SYDVKM. DNA for the CDR3: TGTGCCAGCTCCTGGGGGGCGCTAGCCAAAAACATTCAGTACTTC. Its translation is CASSWGALAKNIQYF. The full variable domain, rest sourced from reference TRBV28 and TRBJ2-4, is DVKVTQSSRYLVKRTGEKVFLECVQDMDHENMFWYRQDPGLGLRLIYFSYDVKMKEKGDIPEGYSVSREKKERFSLILESASTNQTSMYLCASSWGALAKNIQYFGAGTRLSVL.

This clonotype was recorded a few times. The CDR3 sequence is CASTQGDGELFF. CDR3 bases: TGTGCCAGCACTCAGGGTGACGGGGAGCTGTTTTTT. The V call is TRBV25-1, the J call TRBJ2-2; the D gene is possibly TRBD1 (5 bases). With 7 bases removed from V and 7 bases from J, the gap between germline ends came to 10 bases. Germline lookup yields CDR1 MGHDK and CDR2 SYGVNS. This CDR3 comprises 12 residues. The variable domain in full, with the rest retrieved from reference TRBV25-1 and TRBJ2-2, is EADIYQTPRYLVIGTGKKITLECSQTMGHDKMYWYQQDPGMELHLIHYSYGVNSTEKGDLSSESTVSRIRTEHFPLTLESARPSHTSQYLCASTQGDGELFFGEGSRLTVL.

V usage is TRBV20-1 and J usage is TRBJ2-3; D not certain. Germline V gene sequence: CDR1 DFQATT, CDR2 SNEGSKA (reference sequence). The germline V and J ends were trimmed by 1 base and 0 bases, with 5 bases remaining between them. The CDR3 contains 13 residues. CDR3: CSARAPSTDTQYF. CDR3 DNA: TGCAGTGCTAGAGCTCCCAGCACAGATACGCAGTATTTT.

The chain links TRBV12-3 or TRBV12-4 to TRBJ2-5; D is possibly TRBD1 or TRBD2 (5 bases each). The CDR3 is 13 residues long. V lost 6 bases and J 4 bases, leaving 12 bases between the germline ends. CDR3: CASSPGGLETQYF. The CDR3 nucleotides read TGTGCCAGCAGCCCTGGGGGTTTAGAGACCCAGTACTTC.